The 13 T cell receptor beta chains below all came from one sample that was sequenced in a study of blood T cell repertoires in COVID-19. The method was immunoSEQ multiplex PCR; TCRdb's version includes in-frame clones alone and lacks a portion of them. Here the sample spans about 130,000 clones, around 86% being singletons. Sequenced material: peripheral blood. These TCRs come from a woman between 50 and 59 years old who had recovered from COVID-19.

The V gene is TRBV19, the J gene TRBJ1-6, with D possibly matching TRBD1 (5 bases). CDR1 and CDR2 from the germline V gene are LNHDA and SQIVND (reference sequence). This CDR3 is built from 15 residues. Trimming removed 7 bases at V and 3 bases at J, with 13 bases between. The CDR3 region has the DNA TGTGCCAGTACGCAGGGAATAGGCTATAATTCACCCCTCCACTTT. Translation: CASTQGIGYNSPLHF.

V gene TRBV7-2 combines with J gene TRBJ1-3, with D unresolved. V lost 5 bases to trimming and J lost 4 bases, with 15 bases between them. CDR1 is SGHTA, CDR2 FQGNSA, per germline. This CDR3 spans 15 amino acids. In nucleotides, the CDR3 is TGTGCCAGCAGCGCCCGTAGGGAGACAGGAAACACCATATATTTT. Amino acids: CASSARRETGNTIYF. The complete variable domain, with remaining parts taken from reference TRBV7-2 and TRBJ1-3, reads GAGVSQSPSNKVTEKGKDVELRCDPISGHTALYWYRQSLGQGLEFLIYFQGNSAPDKSGLPSDRFSAERTGGSVSTLTIQRTQQEDSAVYLCASSARRETGNTIYFGEGSWLTVV.

CDR3 in amino acids: CASSQVAGVDTQYF. CDR3 in DNA: TGCGCCAGCAGCCAAGTAGCGGGGGTAGATACGCAGTATTTT. The J gene is TRBJ2-3, the V gene TRBV4-1; 9 nucleotides line up with TRBD2. This CDR3 is 14 amino acids long. V was pared by 1 base and J by 5 bases, with 1 base of the junction left unmatched. Germline CDR1 MGHRA, CDR2 YSYEKL.

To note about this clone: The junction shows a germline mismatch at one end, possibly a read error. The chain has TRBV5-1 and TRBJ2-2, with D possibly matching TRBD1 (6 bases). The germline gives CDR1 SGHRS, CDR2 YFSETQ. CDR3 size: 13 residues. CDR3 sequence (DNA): TGCGCCAGCAGCTTGGGGGACACCCGGGAGCTGTTTTTT. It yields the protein CASSLGDTRELFF.

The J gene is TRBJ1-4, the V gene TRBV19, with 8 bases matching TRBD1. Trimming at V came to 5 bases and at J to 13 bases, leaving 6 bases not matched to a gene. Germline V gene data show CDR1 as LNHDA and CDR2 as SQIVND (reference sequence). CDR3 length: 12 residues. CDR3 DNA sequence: TGTGCCAGTAGTGCCGGGACAGGTAGACTGTTTTTT. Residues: CASSAGTGRLFF.

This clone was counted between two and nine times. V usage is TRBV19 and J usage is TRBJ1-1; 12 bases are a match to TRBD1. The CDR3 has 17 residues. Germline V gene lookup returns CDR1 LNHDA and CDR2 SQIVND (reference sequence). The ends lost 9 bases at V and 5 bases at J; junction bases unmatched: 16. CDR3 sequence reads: CASSANRDRGRYTEAFF. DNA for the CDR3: TGTGCCAGCAGTGCCAACCGGGACAGGGGGCGTTATACTGAAGCTTTCTTT.

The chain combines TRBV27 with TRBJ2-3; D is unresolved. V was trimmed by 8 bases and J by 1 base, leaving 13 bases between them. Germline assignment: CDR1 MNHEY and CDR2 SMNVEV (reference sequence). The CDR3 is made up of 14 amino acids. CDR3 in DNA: TGTGCCAGCGCATCTCGCGCTGGCACAGATACGCAGTATTTT. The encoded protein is CASASRAGTDTQYF.

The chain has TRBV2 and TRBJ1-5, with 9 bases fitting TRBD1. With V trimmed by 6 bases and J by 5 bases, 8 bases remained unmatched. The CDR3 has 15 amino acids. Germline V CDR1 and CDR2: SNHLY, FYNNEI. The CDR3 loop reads CASRRGTGRDQPQHF. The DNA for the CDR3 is TGTGCCAGCAGGAGGGGGACAGGGCGCGATCAGCCCCAGCATTTT.

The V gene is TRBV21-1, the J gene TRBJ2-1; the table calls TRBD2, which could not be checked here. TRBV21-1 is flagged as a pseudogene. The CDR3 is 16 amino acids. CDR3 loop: CASSKRGGWAYNEQFF. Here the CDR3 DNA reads TGTGCCAGCAGCAAACGCGGGGGGTGGGCCTACAATGAGCAGTTCTTC.

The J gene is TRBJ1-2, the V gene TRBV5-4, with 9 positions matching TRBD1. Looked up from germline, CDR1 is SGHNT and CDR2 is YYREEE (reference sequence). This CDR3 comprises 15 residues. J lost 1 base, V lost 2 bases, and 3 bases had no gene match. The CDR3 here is CASSLLDRGNYGYTF. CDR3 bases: TGTGCCAGCAGCTTATTGGACAGGGGTAACTATGGCTACACCTTC.

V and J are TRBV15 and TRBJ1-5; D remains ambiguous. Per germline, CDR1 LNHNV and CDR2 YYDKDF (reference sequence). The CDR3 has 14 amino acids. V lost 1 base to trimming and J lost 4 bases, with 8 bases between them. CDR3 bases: TGTGCCACCAGCAGAGTGATCAGGAATCAGCCCCAGCATTTT. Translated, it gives CATSRVIRNQPQHF.

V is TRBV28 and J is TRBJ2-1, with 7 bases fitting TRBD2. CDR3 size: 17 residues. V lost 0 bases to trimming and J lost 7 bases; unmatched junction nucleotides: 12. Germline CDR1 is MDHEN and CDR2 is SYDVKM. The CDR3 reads CASSLWQGGSPNNEQFF. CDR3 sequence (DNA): TGTGCCAGCAGTTTATGGCAGGGCGGGAGTCCAAATAATGAGCAGTTCTTC.

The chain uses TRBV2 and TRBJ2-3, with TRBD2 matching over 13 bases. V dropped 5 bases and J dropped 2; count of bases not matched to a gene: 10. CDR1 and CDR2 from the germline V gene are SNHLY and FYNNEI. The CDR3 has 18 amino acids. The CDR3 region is CASSRPPTSGGATDTQYF. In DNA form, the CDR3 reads TGTGCCAGCAGTCGACCTCCAACTAGCGGGGGGGCCACAGATACGCAGTATTTT.